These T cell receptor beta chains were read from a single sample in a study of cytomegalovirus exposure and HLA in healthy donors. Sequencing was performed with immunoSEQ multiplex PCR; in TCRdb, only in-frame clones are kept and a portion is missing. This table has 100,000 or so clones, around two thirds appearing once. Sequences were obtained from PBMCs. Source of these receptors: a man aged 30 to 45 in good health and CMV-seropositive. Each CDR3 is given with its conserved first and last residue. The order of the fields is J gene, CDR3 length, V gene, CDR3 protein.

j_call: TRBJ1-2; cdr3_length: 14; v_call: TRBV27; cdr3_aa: CASSLGQGGYGYTF
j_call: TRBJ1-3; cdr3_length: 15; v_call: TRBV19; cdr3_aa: CASSIGESTGNTIYF
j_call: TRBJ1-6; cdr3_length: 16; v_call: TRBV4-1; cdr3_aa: CASSQPGQGNNSPLHF
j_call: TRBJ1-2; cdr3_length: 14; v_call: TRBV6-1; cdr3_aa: CASSLNEEYYGYTF
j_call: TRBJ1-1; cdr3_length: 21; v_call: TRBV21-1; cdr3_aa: CASSKKWGVGQAALMNTEAFF
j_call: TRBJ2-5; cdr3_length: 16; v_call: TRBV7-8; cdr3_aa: CASSPKRGRVGETQYF
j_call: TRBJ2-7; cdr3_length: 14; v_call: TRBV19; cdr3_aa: CASSIGDSSYEQYF
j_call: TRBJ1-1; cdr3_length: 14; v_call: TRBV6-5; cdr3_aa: CASSLEGGPTEAFF
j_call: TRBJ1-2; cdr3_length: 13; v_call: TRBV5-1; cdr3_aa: CASSLRQGYGYTF
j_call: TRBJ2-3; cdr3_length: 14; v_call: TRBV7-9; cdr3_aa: CASSLGGGSDTQYF
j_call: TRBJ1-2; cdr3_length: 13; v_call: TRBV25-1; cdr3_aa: CASSDSGFNGYTF
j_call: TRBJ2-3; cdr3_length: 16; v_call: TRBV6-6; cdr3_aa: CASSGGTRTRTDTQYF
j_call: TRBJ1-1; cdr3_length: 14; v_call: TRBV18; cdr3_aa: CASSPSRLQGDAFF
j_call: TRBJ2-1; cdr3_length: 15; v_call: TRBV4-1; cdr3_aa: CASSQVGVGRNEQFF
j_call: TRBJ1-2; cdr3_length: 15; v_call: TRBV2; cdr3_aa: CASSVSAGGSYGYTF
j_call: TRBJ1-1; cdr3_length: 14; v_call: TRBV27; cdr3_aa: CASSLYGTGTEAFF
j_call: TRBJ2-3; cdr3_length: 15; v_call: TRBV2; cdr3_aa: CASSMDRGNTDTQYF
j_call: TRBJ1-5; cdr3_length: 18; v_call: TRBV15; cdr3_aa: CATSSDGTGWNSNQPQHF
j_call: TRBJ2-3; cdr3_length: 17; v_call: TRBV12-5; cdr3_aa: CASGAGGVLLHTDTQYF
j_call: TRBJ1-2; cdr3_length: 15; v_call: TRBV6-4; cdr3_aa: CASSETRTGSYGYTF
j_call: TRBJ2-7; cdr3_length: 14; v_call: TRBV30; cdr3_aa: CAWRTLSGSYEQYF
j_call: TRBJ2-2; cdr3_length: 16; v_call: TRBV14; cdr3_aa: CASSRQVSGNTGELFF
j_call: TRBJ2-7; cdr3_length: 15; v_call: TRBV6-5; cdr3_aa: CASSLSPRGTYEQYF
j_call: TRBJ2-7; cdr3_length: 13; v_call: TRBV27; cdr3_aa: CASSPAEVYEQYF
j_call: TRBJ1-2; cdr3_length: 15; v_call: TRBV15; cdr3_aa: CATSRPDLAGYGYTF
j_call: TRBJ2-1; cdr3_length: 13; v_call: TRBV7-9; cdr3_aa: CASSRQTGNEQFF
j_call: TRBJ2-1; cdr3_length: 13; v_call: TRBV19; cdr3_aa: CASSYSGYNEQFF
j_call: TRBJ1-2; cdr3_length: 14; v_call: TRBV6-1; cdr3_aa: CASSRDRGRDGYTF
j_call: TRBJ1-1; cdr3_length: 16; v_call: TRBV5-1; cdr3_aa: CASSWNSYLMNTEAFF
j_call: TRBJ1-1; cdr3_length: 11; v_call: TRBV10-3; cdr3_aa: CATQGGTEAFF
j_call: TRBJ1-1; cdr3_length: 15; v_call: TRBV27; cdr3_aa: CASSLQGQGNTEAFF
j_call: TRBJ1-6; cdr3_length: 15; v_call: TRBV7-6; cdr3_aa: CASSLTGNYNSPLHF
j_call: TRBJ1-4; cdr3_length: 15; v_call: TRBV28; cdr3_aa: CASSGQGATNEKLFF
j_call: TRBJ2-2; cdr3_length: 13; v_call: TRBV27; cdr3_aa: CASSFQNTGELFF
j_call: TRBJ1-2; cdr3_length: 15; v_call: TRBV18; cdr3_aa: CASSPSGGWSYGYTF
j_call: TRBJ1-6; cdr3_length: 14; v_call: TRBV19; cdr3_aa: CASRAGTAGSPLHF
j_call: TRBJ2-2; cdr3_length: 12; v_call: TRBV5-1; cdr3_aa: CASQEQGGELFF
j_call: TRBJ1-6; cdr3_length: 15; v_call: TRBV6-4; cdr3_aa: CASSEWANYNSPLHF
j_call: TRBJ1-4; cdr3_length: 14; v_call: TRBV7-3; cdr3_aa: CASSVTGFNEKLFF
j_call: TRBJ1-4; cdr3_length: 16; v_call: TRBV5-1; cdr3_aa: CASSSEGGRTNEKLFF
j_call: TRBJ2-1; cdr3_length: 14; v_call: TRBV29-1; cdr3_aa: CSVQGFTGYNEQFF
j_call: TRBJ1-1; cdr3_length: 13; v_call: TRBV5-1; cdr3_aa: CASSSWSRTEAFF